These T cell receptor beta chains were read from a single sample in a study of cytomegalovirus exposure and HLA in healthy donors. The protocol was immunoSEQ multiplex PCR, while the TCRdb copy is restricted to in-frame clones and leaves out a portion. The table shows some 150,000 clones, with 60% to 85% occurring only once. Sequenced material: PBMCs. These receptors were obtained from a female donor in good health and CMV-seropositive. Both conserved end residues are part of each CDR3. D genes are given only for firm matches. Rows may omit the clone size; those that give it use once, few, many or a size class.

>TRBV5-1|TRBD1|TRBJ1-5|NA
CASSLAGDSTQPQHF
TGCGCCAGCAGCTTGGCCGGGGACAGTACTCAGCCCCAGCATTTT
>TRBV28|TRBD1|TRBJ2-3|NA
CASSLYRGSTDTQYF
TGTGCCAGCAGTTTATACAGGGGTAGCACAGATACGCAGTATTTT
>TRBV28|TRBD1|TRBJ2-7|NA
CASSSPSGQGLEQYF
TGTGCCAGCAGTTCCCCCTCGGGACAGGGGCTCGAGCAGTACTTC
>TRBV29-1|TRBD1|TRBJ2-2|once
CSGQGNTGELFF
TGCAGTGGACAGGGGAACACCGGGGAGCTGTTTTTT
>TRBV29-1|TRBD1|TRBJ2-1|once
CSGDRAAGNEQFF
TGCAGCGGAGACAGGGCGGCAGGCAATGAGCAGTTCTTC
>TRBV6-1|TRBD1|TRBJ2-7|NA
CASSVGTGFYEQYF
TGTGCCAGCAGTGTCGGGACAGGGTTCTACGAGCAGTACTTC
>TRBV6-6|TRBD1|TRBJ1-2|NA
CASSYSGQGHGYTF
TGTGCCAGCAGTTACTCGGGACAGGGTCATGGCTACACCTTC
>TRBV5-4|NA|TRBJ1-5|NA
CASSLANRPQPQHF
TGTGCCAGCAGCTTGGCCAACAGGCCTCAGCCCCAGCATTTT
>TRBV11-1|NA|TRBJ2-7|NA
CASSLVRTAAAYEQYF
TGTGCCAGCAGCCTTGTTAGGACAGCAGCAGCCTACGAGCAGTACTTC
>TRBV28|TRBD1|TRBJ2-5|NA
CASSSTGGETQYF
TGTGCCAGCAGCTCGACAGGGGGAGAGACCCAGTACTTC
>TRBV19|NA|TRBJ1-5|NA
CASSTSWTERYLDQPQHF
TGTGCCAGTAGTACTAGCTGGACAGAGAGGTATTTAGATCAGCCCCAGCATTTT
>TRBV27|TRBD2|TRBJ2-5|NA
CASSLVGGDGETQYF
TGTGCCAGCAGTTTGGTTGGGGGGGACGGAGAGACCCAGTACTTC
>TRBV28|TRBD1|TRBJ1-2|NA
CASTSPTGTYGYTF
TGTGCCAGCACCTCCCCGACAGGGACCTATGGCTACACCTTC
>TRBV27|NA|TRBJ1-1|NA
CASSAQVYTEAFF
TGTGCCAGCAGTGCCCAGGTCTACACTGAAGCTTTCTTT
>TRBV6-1|NA|TRBJ1-2|NA
CASSRQADGYTF
TGTGCCAGCAGTCGGCAGGCAGATGGCTACACCTTC
>TRBV9|TRBD1|TRBJ1-1|once
CASSLNPGTGGNTEAFF
TGTGCCAGCAGCCTCAATCCCGGGACAGGGGGAAACACTGAAGCTTTCTTT
>TRBV7-9|NA|TRBJ2-7|NA
CASSHFLGEQYF
TGTGCCAGCAGCCACTTCCTTGGCGAGCAGTACTTC
>TRBV7-3|NA|TRBJ2-3|NA
CASSLGARSVSSTDTQYF
TGTGCCAGCAGCTTGGGGGCCCGTAGCGTTTCTAGCACAGATACGCAGTATTTT
>TRBV25-1|TRBD1|TRBJ2-7|NA
CASSEMGQGDEQYF
TGTGCCAGCAGTGAAATGGGACAGGGCGACGAGCAGTACTTC
>TRBV7-2|NA|TRBJ2-5|NA
CASSAQGGETQYF
TGTGCCAGCAGCGCACAGGGGGGGGAGACCCAGTACTTC
>TRBV5-4|NA|TRBJ2-3|once
CASSRRGTALGDTQYF
TGTGCCAGCAGCAGACGCGGAACCGCACTAGGGGATACGCAGTATTTT
>TRBV18|TRBD1|TRBJ2-3|NA
CASSPVGQVDTQYF
TGTGCCAGCTCACCCGTAGGACAGGTAGATACGCAGTATTTT
>TRBV6-1|TRBD1|TRBJ1-2|NA
CASGHTGTGGRGYTF
TGTGCCAGCGGCCATACAGGAACAGGGGGCAGGGGCTACACCTTC
>TRBV7-9|TRBD2|TRBJ2-7|NA
CASSATGTSGRKGREQYF
TGTGCCAGCAGCGCGACCGGGACTAGCGGGAGAAAGGGCCGCGAGCAGTACTTC
>TRBV20-1|NA|TRBJ2-7|NA
CSARGSYEQYF
TGCAGTGCTAGGGGCAGCTACGAGCAGTACTTC
>TRBV6-5|NA|TRBJ1-3|NA
CASSYGGAQGNTIYF
TGTGCCAGCAGTTACGGGGGGGCGCAAGGAAACACCATATATTTT
>TRBV5-1|NA|TRBJ1-2|NA
CASSLIPDLGYGYTF
TGCGCCAGCAGCTTGATACCCGACCTAGGCTATGGCTACACCTTC
>TRBV30|TRBD1|TRBJ2-7|NA
CAWSEGQVISYEQYF
TGTGCCTGGAGTGAGGGACAGGTCATCTCCTACGAGCAGTACTTC
>TRBV6-1|NA|TRBJ2-1|NA
CASSELVGEGYNEQFF
TGTGCCAGCAGTGAATTGGTGGGAGAAGGCTACAATGAGCAGTTCTTC
>TRBV10-1|NA|TRBJ2-2|NA
CASSESITSQNTGELFF
TGCGCCAGCAGTGAGTCAATTACTAGCCAGAACACCGGGGAGCTGTTTTTT
>TRBV29-1|NA|TRBJ1-2|few
CSVVRGRVDYGYTF
TGCAGCGTTGTTCGGGGGAGGGTAGACTATGGCTACACCTTC